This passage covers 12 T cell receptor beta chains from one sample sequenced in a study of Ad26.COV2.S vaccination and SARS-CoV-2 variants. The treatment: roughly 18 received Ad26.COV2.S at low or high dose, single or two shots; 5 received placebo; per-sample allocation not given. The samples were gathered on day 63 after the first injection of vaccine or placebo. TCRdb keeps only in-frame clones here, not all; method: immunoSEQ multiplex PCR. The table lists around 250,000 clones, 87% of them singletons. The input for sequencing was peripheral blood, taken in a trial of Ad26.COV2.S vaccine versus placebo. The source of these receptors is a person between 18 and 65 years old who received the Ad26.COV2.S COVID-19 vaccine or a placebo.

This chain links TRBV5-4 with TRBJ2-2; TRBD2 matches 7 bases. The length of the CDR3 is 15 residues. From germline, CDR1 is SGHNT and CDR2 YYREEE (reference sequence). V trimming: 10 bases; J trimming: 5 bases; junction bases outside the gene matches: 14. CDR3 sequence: CAGSRASGFTGELFF. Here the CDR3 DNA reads TGTGCCGGCTCCCGGGCTAGCGGATTTACCGGGGAGCTGTTTTTT.

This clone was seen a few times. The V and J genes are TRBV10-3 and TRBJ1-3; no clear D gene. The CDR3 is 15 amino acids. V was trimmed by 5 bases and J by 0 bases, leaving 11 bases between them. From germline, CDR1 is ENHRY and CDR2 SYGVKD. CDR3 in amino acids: CAISMDGNSGNTIYF. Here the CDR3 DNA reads TGTGCCATCAGTATGGACGGCAACTCTGGAAACACCATATATTTT.

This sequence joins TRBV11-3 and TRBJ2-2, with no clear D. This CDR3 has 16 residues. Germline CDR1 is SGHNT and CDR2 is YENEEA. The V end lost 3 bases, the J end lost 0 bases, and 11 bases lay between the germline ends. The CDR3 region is CASSFYGGPNTGELFF. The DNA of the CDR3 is TGTGCCAGCAGCTTTTATGGCGGTCCGAACACCGGGGAGCTGTTTTTT.

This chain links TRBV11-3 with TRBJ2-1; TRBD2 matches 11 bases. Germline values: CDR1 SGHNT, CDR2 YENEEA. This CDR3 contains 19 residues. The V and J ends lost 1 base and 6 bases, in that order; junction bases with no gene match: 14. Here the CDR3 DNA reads TGTGCCAGCAGCTTAGTGGGGACTAGCGGAGCCGTCGGGCTCAATGAGCAGTTCTTC. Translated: CASSLVGTSGAVGLNEQFF. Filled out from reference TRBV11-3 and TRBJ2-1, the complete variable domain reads EAGVVQSPRYKIIEKKQPVAFWCNPISGHNTLYWYLQNLGQGPELLIRYENEEAVDDSQLPKDRFSAERLKGVDSTLKIQPAELGDSAVYLCASSLVGTSGAVGLNEQFFGPGTRLTVL.

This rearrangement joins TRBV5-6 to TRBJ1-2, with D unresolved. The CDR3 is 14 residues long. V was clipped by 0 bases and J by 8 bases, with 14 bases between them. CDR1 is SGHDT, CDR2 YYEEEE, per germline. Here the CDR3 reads CASSLDGSRPGYTF. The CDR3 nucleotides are TGTGCCAGCAGCTTGGACGGCTCCAGACCCGGCTACACCTTC.

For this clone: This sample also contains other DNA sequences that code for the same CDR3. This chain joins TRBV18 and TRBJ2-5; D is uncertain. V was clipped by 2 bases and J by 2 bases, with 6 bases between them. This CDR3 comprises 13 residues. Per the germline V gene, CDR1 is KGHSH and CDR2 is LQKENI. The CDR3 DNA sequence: TGTGCCAGCTCACCAGGGCTACAAGAGACCCAGTACTTC. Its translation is CASSPGLQETQYF.

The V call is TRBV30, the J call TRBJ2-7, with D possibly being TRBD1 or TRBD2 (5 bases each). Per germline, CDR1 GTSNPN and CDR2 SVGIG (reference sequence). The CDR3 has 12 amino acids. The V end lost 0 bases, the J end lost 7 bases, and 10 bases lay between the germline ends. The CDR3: CAWSVLGEEQYV. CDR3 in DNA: TGTGCCTGGAGTGTACTGGGGGAAGAGCAGTACGTC.

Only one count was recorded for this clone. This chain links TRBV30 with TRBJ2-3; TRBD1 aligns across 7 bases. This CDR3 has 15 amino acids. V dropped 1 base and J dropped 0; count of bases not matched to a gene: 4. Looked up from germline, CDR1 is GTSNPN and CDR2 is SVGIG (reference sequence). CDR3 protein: CAWSEGAGSTDTQYF. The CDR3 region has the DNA TGTGCCTGGAGTGAGGGGGCTGGGAGCACAGATACGCAGTATTTT.

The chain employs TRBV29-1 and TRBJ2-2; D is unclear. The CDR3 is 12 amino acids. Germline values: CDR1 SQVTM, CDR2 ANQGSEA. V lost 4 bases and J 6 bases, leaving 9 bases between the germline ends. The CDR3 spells CSVAESAGELFF. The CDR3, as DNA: TGCAGCGTTGCGGAAAGCGCCGGGGAGCTGTTTTTT.

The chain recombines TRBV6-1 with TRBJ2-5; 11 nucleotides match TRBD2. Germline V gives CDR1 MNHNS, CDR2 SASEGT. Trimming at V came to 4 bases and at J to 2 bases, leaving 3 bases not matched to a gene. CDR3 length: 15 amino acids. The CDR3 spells CASSVASGGQETQYF. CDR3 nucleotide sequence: TGTGCCAGCAGTGTAGCTAGCGGGGGGCAAGAGACCCAGTACTTC.

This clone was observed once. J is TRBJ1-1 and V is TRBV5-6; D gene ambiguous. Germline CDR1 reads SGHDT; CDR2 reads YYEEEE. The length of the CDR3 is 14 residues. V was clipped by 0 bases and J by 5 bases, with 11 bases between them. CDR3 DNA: TGTGCCAGCAGCTTGGTGGGAGGGCGGACTGAAGCTTTCTTT. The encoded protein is CASSLVGGRTEAFF.

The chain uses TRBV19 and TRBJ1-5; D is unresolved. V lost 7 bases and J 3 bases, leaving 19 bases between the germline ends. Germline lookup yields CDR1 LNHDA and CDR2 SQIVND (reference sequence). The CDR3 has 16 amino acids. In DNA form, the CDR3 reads TGTGCCAGTAACTTTTGGACCTTACACTCCAATCAGCCCCAGCATTTT. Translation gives CASNFWTLHSNQPQHF.